This entry concerns a single T cell receptor beta chain. Via MiXCR, TCRdb re-called the 5' RACE reads, giving one row per CDR3 protein. The table has over 95,000 distinct CDR3 sequences, about a fifth seen once. Germline lookup yields CDR1 SNHLY and CDR2 FYNNEI. The CDR3 totals 15 residues. Trimming took 4 bases from V and 3 from J, leaving 13 bases between them. The data are from a study of T-cell memory formation after mild COVID-19. The TCR originated in a man younger than 35 who had mild COVID-19 (a few samples of this study predate the infection). Cell type and time point are not known. Source material: PBMCs or a T cell subset sorted from them (not recorded which). This chain uses TRBV2 with TRBJ2-1, with D maybe TRBD1 (5 bases). The chain's CDR3 is CASSGQGRIYNEQFF. The CDR3 DNA sequence: TGTGCCAGCAGTGGTCAGGGTAGGATCTACAATGAGCAGTTCTTC.